The 32 T cell receptor beta chains reported below all come from one sample, sequenced in a study of shared clonotypes between healthy human individuals. Positively selected for CCR7, the CD45RO-negative cells used as naive CD8 cells excluded terminally differentiated effector memory CD45RA+ cells. Sequencing was performed with immunoSEQ multiplex PCR; in TCRdb, only in-frame clones are kept and a portion is missing. The sample shows 2 million or so clones, about 95% of them seen only once. The specimen sequenced was naive CD8+ T cells sorted from blood. The receptors stem from a man aged 18 to 30 in good health.

The CDR3 DNA reads as TGTGCCACCCTAGGTGGCCGGTACTACGAGCAGTACTTC. Amino acid sequence: CATLGGRYYEQYF. This chain joins TRBV2 and TRBJ2-7; D call uncertain. Germline values: CDR1 SNHLY, CDR2 FYNNEI. V was pared by 10 bases and J by 3 bases, with 16 bases between. The CDR3 runs to 13 residues.

V and J are TRBV6-5 and TRBJ2-7; D gene uncertain. The CDR3 is made up of 11 amino acids. V was pared by 6 bases and J by 3 bases, with 6 bases between. Germline loops: CDR1 MNHEY, CDR2 SVGAGI. The CDR3 DNA follows: TGTGCCAGCAGCCCGAACTACGAGCAGTACTTC. Protein product: CASSPNYEQYF.

This clone occurred once. This chain uses TRBV6-4 with TRBJ1-2; tentative D call: TRBD1 (6 bases). Trimming took off 8 bases at V and 6 bases at J, with 13 bases between the two ends. The CDR3 runs 12 residues. Germline lookup yields CDR1 MRHNA and CDR2 SNTAGT. The CDR3 loop is CASLGDRNGYTF. As DNA, the CDR3 is TGTGCCAGCTTGGGAGACAGGAATGGCTACACCTTC.

The chain has TRBV11-2 and TRBJ2-5, with TRBD2 matching over 13 bases. The CDR3 extends over 19 amino acids. V lost 5 bases and J lost 3; bases outside the gene matches: 15. Per the germline V gene, CDR1 is SGHAT and CDR2 is FQNNGV. DNA of the CDR3: TGTGCCAGCAGCACAGAGGGGACTAGCGGGGTCTTGTGGGAAGAGACCCAGTACTTC. Encoded protein: CASSTEGTSGVLWEETQYF.

The genes are TRBV7-9 and TRBJ2-7; D might be TRBD2 (6 bases). The germline V gene has CDR1 SEHNR and CDR2 FQNEAQ (reference sequence). Trimming pared 1 base from V and 5 bases from J, leaving 9 bases between. The length of the CDR3 is 13 residues. CDR3 in amino acids: CASSLVASDEQYF. CDR3 DNA sequence: TGTGCCAGCAGCTTAGTGGCTAGCGACGAGCAGTACTTC.

The rearrangement links TRBV5-4 to TRBJ2-2; D is ambiguous. Trimming pared 6 bases from V and 5 bases from J, leaving 8 bases between. The CDR3 sequence is 12 residues long. Germline V CDR1 and CDR2: SGHNT, YYREEE (reference sequence). CDR3 DNA: TGTGCCAGCAACCCGAGGACCGGGGAGCTGTTTTTT. This encodes CASNPRTGELFF.

With regard to this clone: Other DNA sequences in the sample encode the same CDR3. This rearrangement joins TRBV10-3 to TRBJ1-1, with 10 bases identical to TRBD1. The germline gives CDR1 ENHRY, CDR2 SYGVKD. V gave up 6 bases and J gave up 4 bases; unmatched junction bases: 2. This CDR3 is built from 13 residues. The CDR3 is CAISGDRGTEAFF. Here the CDR3 DNA reads TGTGCCATCAGCGGGGACAGGGGCACTGAAGCTTTCTTT.

This rearrangement joins TRBV11-2 to TRBJ2-7, with 7 bases lining up with TRBD2. The V gene end was trimmed by 5 bases and the J gene end by 4 bases; junction bases not matched to a gene: 5. Germline lookup yields CDR1 SGHAT and CDR2 FQNNGV. The CDR3 covers 13 residues. CDR3 region: CASSAGAGYEQYF. The DNA for the CDR3 is TGTGCCAGCAGCGCGGGAGCGGGATACGAGCAGTACTTC.

This sequence joins TRBV27 and TRBJ2-7, with 9 bases identical to TRBD2. V lost 8 bases, J lost 6 bases, and 20 bases stayed unmatched. Germline loops: CDR1 MNHEY, CDR2 SMNVEV (reference sequence). The CDR3 sequence is 17 residues long. CDR3 in DNA: TGTGCCAGCCGAACAGGGGCGGCGGGAGGGCCGGGTAGCGAGCAGTACTTC. Translating it yields CASRTGAAGGPGSEQYF.

The genes are TRBV7-6 and TRBJ2-1, with TRBD2 identical over 14 bases. V lost 1 base to trimming and J lost 9 bases; unmatched junction nucleotides: 8. The CDR3 extends over 17 amino acids. Per the germline V gene, CDR1 is SGHVS and CDR2 is FNYEAQ. CDR3 residues: CASSLEPGLAGEVEQFF. In nucleotides, the CDR3 is TGTGCCAGCAGCTTAGAGCCGGGACTAGCGGGAGAGGTTGAGCAGTTCTTC.

This chain joins TRBV19 and TRBJ1-6, with D maybe TRBD1 (5 bases). Germline loops: CDR1 LNHDA, CDR2 SQIVND (reference sequence). CDR3 size: 14 residues. Trimming removed 6 bases at V and 7 bases at J, with 13 bases between. The CDR3 is CASRWTGGNSPLHF. The DNA for the CDR3 is TGTGCCAGTAGATGGACCGGGGGGAATTCACCCCTCCACTTT.

The chain is built from TRBV29-1 and TRBJ2-7, with TRBD1 identical over 7 bases. Germline lookup yields CDR1 SQVTM and CDR2 ANQGSEA. The J segment lost 5 bases and the V segment lost 6 bases, leaving 10 bases of the junction unmatched. This CDR3 has 13 residues. CDR3 DNA: TGCAGCGTGAATACAGGGGTCTCGGACGAGCAGTACTTC. Translating gives CSVNTGVSDEQYF.

V gene TRBV7-6 combines with J gene TRBJ1-1; D is unresolved. Germline V gene sequence: CDR1 SGHVS, CDR2 FNYEAQ. The CDR3 runs to 13 residues. V was trimmed by 3 bases and J by 7 bases, leaving 12 bases between them. DNA of the CDR3: TGTGCCAGCAGCTTGGGTAGTGTAGGTGAAGCTTTCTTT. Protein product: CASSLGSVGEAFF.

V is TRBV2 and J is TRBJ2-3; D possibly corresponds to TRBD2 (5 bases). Looked up from germline, CDR1 is SNHLY and CDR2 is FYNNEI. The CDR3 sequence is 16 residues long. Deletions cut 6 bases from V and 2 bases from J, with 18 bases between. The CDR3 bases are TGTGCCAGCAGATCTATAGGACTTGTACCCACAGATACGCAGTATTTT. This codes for CASRSIGLVPTDTQYF.

This chain joins TRBV6-5 and TRBJ2-7, with TRBD2 identical over 10 bases. CDR1 and CDR2 (germline): MNHEY, SVGAGI. V lost 5 bases and J lost 3; bases outside the gene matches: 7. CDR3 size: 15 residues. CDR3 coding DNA: TGTGCCAGCAGTCCCGAACTAGCGGGGTTCTACGAGCAGTACTTC. Its protein is CASSPELAGFYEQYF.

This chain connects TRBV25-1 to TRBJ2-5; a weak D match, TRBD1 (6 bases). Per the germline V gene, CDR1 is MGHDK and CDR2 is SYGVNS. The CDR3 totals 15 residues. V dropped 3 bases and J dropped 5 bases, with 16 bases sitting between them. The CDR3 coding sequence is TGTGCCAGCAGTGACTGGGCAGGGGTCGTGGAGACCCAGTACTTC. Protein product: CASSDWAGVVETQYF.

V and J are TRBV11-2 and TRBJ2-5; TRBD2 aligns across 8 bases. CDR1 is SGHAT and CDR2 is FQNNGV in the germline V gene. The V gene end was trimmed by 0 bases and the J gene end by 2 bases; junction bases not matched to a gene: 8. CDR3 length: 17 residues. Here the CDR3 DNA reads TGTGCCAGCAGCTTAGATGCACTAGCGGAGCCTCAAGAGACCCAGTACTTC. Residues: CASSLDALAEPQETQYF.

The V call is TRBV13, the J call TRBJ2-7; 7 nucleotides match TRBD2. Germline lookup yields CDR1 PRHDT and CDR2 FYEKMQ (reference sequence). The junction had 12 bases not matched to a gene; V was cut back by 4 bases and J by 3 bases. The CDR3 is made up of 16 amino acids. The CDR3 DNA follows: TGTGCCAGCAGCTGGACGACCATGGGGGGGAACTACGAGCAGTACTTC. This gives the protein CASSWTTMGGNYEQYF.

The chain is built from TRBV11-2 and TRBJ2-1; the match to TRBD2 covers 14 bases. After removal of 1 base from V and 4 bases from J, the junction contained 3 bases not matched to a gene. This CDR3 region has 17 residues. CDR1 and CDR2 (germline): SGHAT, FQNNGV. The CDR3 bases are TGTGCCAGCAGCTTAGTGGGACTAGCGGGAGTGTACAATGAGCAGTTCTTC. It encodes CASSLVGLAGVYNEQFF.

DNA of the CDR3: TGTGCCAGCAGCGTAGCCGGTGATGAAGCTTTCTTT. Amino acid sequence: CASSVAGDEAFF. The chain carries TRBV9 and TRBJ1-1; no clear D gene. Looked up from germline, CDR1 is SGDLS and CDR2 is YYNGEE. Trimming cost V 0 bases and J 7 bases, with 7 bases left between them. This CDR3 region has 12 residues.

The rearrangement joins TRBV27 to TRBJ1-5; tentatively, D is TRBD1 (5 bases). Germline values: CDR1 MNHEY, CDR2 SMNVEV (reference sequence). Trimming removed 2 bases from V and 5 bases from J, with 28 bases in between. The CDR3 is 20 amino acids. CDR3 nucleotide sequence: TGTGCCAGCAGTTTACACCCCAGGGTGGATGCTCTCAATTTGGATCAGCCCCAGCATTTT. Its protein is CASSLHPRVDALNLDQPQHF.

Details on this clone: The same CDR3 arises from other DNA sequences in this sample as well. V usage is TRBV30 and J usage is TRBJ1-1; the match to TRBD1 covers 11 bases. The CDR3 is 13 amino acids. CDR1 and CDR2 from the germline V gene are GTSNPN and SVGIG (reference sequence). Losses at the gene ends were 5 bases for V and 1 base for J; bases not matched to a gene: 0. Here the CDR3 reads CAWGTGGNTEAFF. CDR3 nucleotides: TGTGCCTGGGGGACAGGGGGGAACACTGAAGCTTTCTTT.

The CDR3 spells CASSVIERPEGENSPLHF. The CDR3 nucleotides are TGTGCCAGCAGTGTCATAGAGAGGCCTGAGGGAGAGAATTCACCCCTCCACTTT. This chain links TRBV6-1 with TRBJ1-6; D is unclear. The CDR3 extends over 18 amino acids. Germline CDR1 MNHNS, CDR2 SASEGT. V lost 4 bases and J lost 7, with 23 bases in between.

V usage is TRBV5-6 and J usage is TRBJ2-1, with 8 bases lining up with TRBD1. The CDR3 runs 15 residues. Trimming at V came to 4 bases and at J to 4 bases, leaving 7 bases not matched to a gene. In germline, CDR1 is SGHDT, CDR2 YYEEEE. For the CDR3, the DNA is TGTGCCAGCAGCCCCGGGACAGGAACTTACAATGAGCAGTTCTTC. The encoded protein is CASSPGTGTYNEQFF.

The rearrangement joins TRBV4-1 to TRBJ1-2, with TRBD1 as a possible D gene (5 bases). The ends were cut back, 1 base at V and 7 bases at J, with 7 bases in the middle. This CDR3 has 12 amino acids. Germline V CDR1 and CDR2: MGHRA, YSYEKL. CDR3 in amino acids: CASSQGGAGYTF. The CDR3 nucleotides are TGCGCCAGCAGCCAAGGAGGGGCTGGCTACACCTTC.

The rearrangement uses TRBV7-9 and TRBJ2-7; the D is unclear. Germline V gene lookup returns CDR1 SEHNR and CDR2 FQNEAQ (reference sequence). CDR3 size: 13 residues. V dropped 1 base and J dropped 4 bases, with 8 bases sitting between them. For the CDR3, the DNA is TGTGCCAGCAGCTTAGGAGCTTTTTACGAGCAGTACTTC. It translates to CASSLGAFYEQYF.

V is TRBV5-1 and J is TRBJ2-1; 11 bases map to TRBD1. The CDR3 length is 18 residues. Germline V lookup: CDR1 SGHRS, CDR2 YFSETQ. V lost 3 bases to trimming and J lost 2 bases; unmatched junction nucleotides: 10. The CDR3 here is CASSWTGGAYSTYNEQFF. In DNA form, the CDR3 reads TGCGCCAGCAGCTGGACAGGGGGCGCTTATAGCACCTACAATGAGCAGTTCTTC. The complete variable domain, with remaining parts taken from reference TRBV5-1 and TRBJ2-1, reads KAGVTQTPRYLIKTRGQQVTLSCSPISGHRSVSWYQQTPGQGLQFLFEYFSETQRNKGNFPGRFSGRQFSNSRSEMNVSTLELGDSALYLCASSWTGGAYSTYNEQFFGPGTRLTVL.

The V call is TRBV11-2, the J call TRBJ2-1, with TRBD2 identical over 10 bases. Germline CDR1 SGHAT, CDR2 FQNNGV. V was pared by 5 bases and J by 7 bases, with 11 bases of the junction left unmatched. This CDR3 has 16 residues. CDR3 DNA sequence: TGTGCCAGCAGCCCGGGGAGCGGGGGGGCTAGGAATGAGCAGTTCTTC. It translates to CASSPGSGGARNEQFF.

The V call is TRBV25-1, the J call TRBJ2-3, with D possibly being TRBD1 or TRBD2 (6 bases each). Germline V gives CDR1 MGHDK, CDR2 SYGVNS. Trimming removed 2 bases from V and 0 bases from J, with 15 bases in between. The CDR3 sequence is 17 residues long. CDR3 coding DNA: TGTGCCAGCAGTGAAGAATACGGGGGCACGAGCACAGATACGCAGTATTTT. Residues: CASSEEYGGTSTDTQYF.

The CDR3 DNA is TGTGCCACTACGCAGGACGCCTTATCCGAGCAGTACTTC. Translating it yields CATTQDALSEQYF. The V and J genes are TRBV7-9 and TRBJ2-7, with unresolved D. This CDR3 region has 13 residues. V lost 10 bases and J 6 bases, leaving 19 bases between the germline ends. Germline V gene lookup returns CDR1 SEHNR and CDR2 FQNEAQ (reference sequence).

The CDR3 region is CASSLSGLVGTGELFF. For the CDR3, the DNA is TGTGCCAGCAGCTTATCCGGACTAGTTGGCACCGGGGAGCTGTTTTTT. V is TRBV11-2 and J is TRBJ2-2; TRBD2 agrees at 7 bases. The length of the CDR3 is 16 residues. The trim removed 2 bases at V and 4 bases at J, leaving 7 bases unmatched. The germline V gene has CDR1 SGHAT and CDR2 FQNNGV.

With regard to this clone: Other DNA sequences in this sample translate to the same CDR3. This chain connects TRBV27 to TRBJ1-2; maybe TRBD1 (6 bases). Germline V gene sequence: CDR1 MNHEY, CDR2 SMNVEV (reference sequence). Trimming cost V 5 bases and J 5 bases, with 15 bases left between them. The CDR3 contains 14 residues. The CDR3 is CASSPQGLGYGYTF. The CDR3 bases are TGTGCCAGCAGTCCACAGGGTCTCGGGTATGGCTACACCTTC.